The rows below give T cell receptor beta chains drawn from one sample of a study of cytomegalovirus exposure and HLA in healthy donors. Profiled with immunoSEQ multiplex PCR; TCRdb holds only in-frame clones, not every one. The sample holds more than 150,000 clones, roughly 80% seen once. Material for sequencing was PBMCs. The source of these receptors is a male donor in good health and CMV-seronegative. Both conserved end residues are part of each CDR3. D genes are given only for firm matches. Clone size is stated in some rows and not others, as once, few, many or a class when expanded.

abundance	v_gene	j_gene	d_gene	CDR3aa	CDR3nt
NA	TRBV27	TRBJ2-7	TRBD1	CASSPYRTGGGSYEQYF	TGTGCCAGCAGTCCCTATCGGACAGGGGGAGGGTCCTACGAGCAGTACTTC
NA	TRBV7-3	TRBJ2-3	TRBD2	CASSAFGRGTTDTQYF	TGTGCCAGCAGCGCCTTTGGGCGGGGGACCACAGATACGCAGTATTTT
NA	TRBV4-1	TRBJ1-2	TRBD1	CASSQLGTGSNYGYTF	TGCGCCAGCAGCCAGCTCGGGACAGGGTCGAACTATGGCTACACCTTC
NA	TRBV7-9	TRBJ1-2	TRBD1	CASSRGQGGHGYTF	TGTGCCAGCAGCCGCGGACAGGGAGGCCATGGCTACACCTTC
NA	TRBV28	TRBJ1-3	TRBD1	CASSLDRVSGNTIYF	TGTGCCAGCAGTCTCGACAGGGTATCTGGAAACACCATATATTTT
NA	TRBV5-1	TRBJ2-1	TRBD2	CASSLASGGNEQFF	TGCGCCAGCAGCTTGGCAAGCGGGGGCAATGAGCAGTTCTTC
few	TRBV7-6	TRBJ2-3	TRBD2	CASSLGGSGRSDTQYF	TGTGCCAGCAGCTTAGGGGGTAGCGGGAGGTCAGATACGCAGTATTTT
NA	TRBV4-1	TRBJ2-3	NA	CASSQGSSTTDTQYF	TGCGCCAGCAGCCAAGGGAGCTCGACCACAGATACGCAGTATTTT
NA	TRBV5-1	TRBJ2-1	TRBD2	CASSLLPGLAGDEQFF	TGCGCCAGCAGCCTCCTTCCGGGACTAGCGGGGGATGAGCAGTTCTTC
NA	TRBV5-1	TRBJ1-1	TRBD1	CASSLGGDRGPRNTEAFF	TGCGCCAGCAGCTTGGGGGGGGACAGGGGGCCGAGAAACACTGAAGCTTTCTTT
NA	TRBV7-3	TRBJ2-1	TRBD2	CASSSSGRAPREQFF	TGTGCCAGCAGCTCTAGCGGGAGGGCCCCTCGGGAGCAGTTCTTC
NA	TRBV6-6	TRBJ2-3	TRBD1	CASSQGVLSDTQYF	TGTGCCAGCAGCCAGGGGGTGTTGTCAGATACGCAGTATTTT
NA	TRBV9	TRBJ2-1	NA	CASSVEVRDEQFF	TGTGCCAGCAGCGTAGAAGTGCGGGATGAGCAGTTCTTC
NA	TRBV7-3	TRBJ2-3	TRBD2	CASSQTSGSDTQYF	TGTGCCAGCAGCCAAACTAGCGGGAGCGATACGCAGTATTTT
NA	TRBV18	TRBJ2-3	NA	CASSQPSLSTDTQYF	TGTGCCAGCTCACAACCATCCCTTAGCACAGATACGCAGTATTTT
NA	TRBV7-7	TRBJ2-2	NA	CASSLGGGRGGELFF	TGTGCCAGCAGCTTAGGTGGAGGGCGTGGCGGGGAGCTGTTTTTT
NA	TRBV5-1	TRBJ1-6	TRBD1	CASSLTGDNSPLHF	TGCGCCAGCTCCCTGACAGGGGATAATTCACCCCTCCACTTT
NA	TRBV7-2	TRBJ2-7	NA	CASSPVPHEQYF	TGTGCCAGCAGCCCAGTTCCCCACGAGCAGTACTTC
NA	TRBV20-1	TRBJ2-5	TRBD2	CSYSGEETQYF	TGCAGTTATAGCGGGGAAGAGACCCAGTACTTC
once	TRBV4-1	TRBJ1-4	NA	CASSQPQEKLFF	TGCGCCAGCAGCCAACCACAGGAAAAACTGTTTTTT
NA	TRBV28	TRBJ2-7	TRBD2	CASSGGGLVYGEQYF	TGTGCCTCCTCCGGAGGGGGACTAGTGTACGGCGAGCAGTACTTC
NA	TRBV7-7	TRBJ2-1	TRBD2	CASSLLAGSDNGQFF	TGTGCCAGCAGCCTACTAGCGGGATCGGATAATGGGCAGTTCTTC
NA	TRBV19	TRBJ2-7	TRBD2	CASSTSHSGSGEQYF	TGTGCCAGTAGTACCTCCCATAGCGGGAGTGGCGAGCAGTACTTC
NA	TRBV28	TRBJ2-7	TRBD1	CASRMQGASQSYEQYF	TGTGCCAGCAGGATGCAGGGGGCTTCACAATCCTACGAGCAGTACTTC
few	TRBV28	TRBJ2-1	NA	CASNAGWNEQFF	TGTGCCAGCAATGCAGGGTGGAATGAGCAGTTCTTC
NA	TRBV9	TRBJ2-3	NA	CASSPGGAADTQYF	TGTGCCAGCAGCCCGGGGGGCGCGGCAGATACGCAGTATTTT
NA	TRBV6-5	TRBJ1-1	TRBD1	CASSYGQGVTEAFF	TGTGCCAGCAGTTACGGTCAGGGGGTGACCGAAGCTTTCTTT
once	TRBV5-1	TRBJ2-7	TRBD2	CASTPGVTSREQYF	TGCGCCAGCACCCCCGGGGTGACTAGCCGCGAGCAGTACTTC
NA	TRBV19	TRBJ1-1	NA	CASSMGTYLEAFF	TGTGCCAGTAGTATGGGGACATATCTAGAAGCTTTCTTT
NA	TRBV9	TRBJ2-7	TRBD1	CASSVGGQRNYEQYF	TGTGCCAGCAGCGTAGGGGGACAGAGGAACTACGAGCAGTACTTC